This T cell receptor (beta chain) was sequenced during a study of beta chain features in type 1 diabetes. With 5 bases clipped from V and 5 bases from J, the junction kept 9 bases outside the gene matches. There are 16 residues in the CDR3. The germline V gene has CDR1 SGHTA and CDR2 FQGNSA. Expressed TCRB transcripts were sequenced because the entire RNA isolate underwent reverse transcription. TCRdb's table, derived via immunoSEQ multiplex PCR, lists solely in-frame clones and lacks some. This repertoire shows 200,000 to 300,000 clones, under 70% found once; its top ten account for 0.053%. Without exception, sorted populations had purity beyond 95%. About this clone itself: The antigen remains unidentified.

Study outcomes and limitations: The naive, central memory and Treg TCRB repertoires showed an apparent similarity that was greater among patients than among healthy donors. Sequencing used cDNA, and cells with high TCR expression could therefore be over-represented. Insertions at VDJ junctions were less frequent in type 1 diabetes patients. These patients also deleted more nucleotides at the same junctions.

The sequenced sample consisted of naive CD4+ T cells from blood. The J gene is TRBJ2-3, the V gene TRBV7-2, with 11 positions matching TRBD2. The sequence was collected from a man younger than 45 in good health. The CDR3 spells CASSQMGLAEGDTQYF. CDR3 coding DNA: TGTGCCAGCAGCCAAATGGGACTAGCGGAAGGAGATACGCAGTATTTT.